The 32 T cell receptor beta chains below all came from one sample that was sequenced in a study of T cell clonality in common variable immunodeficiency. Only in-frame clones appear in the TCRdb table, and some are missing; sequencing was by immunoSEQ multiplex PCR. This sample has about 55,000 clones and no singletons, with around 0.82% in the ten largest. Material: peripheral blood mononuclear cells. The receptors come from a person between 18 and 75 years old in good health.

This clone was seen many times. The read ends 3 residues before the CDR3 terminus; that terminus is restored from the germline J gene. The chain joins TRBV12-5 to TRBJ2-2, with 10 positions matching TRBD1. CDR1 is LGHNT and CDR2 is FRNRAP in the germline V gene. The CDR3 covers 18 residues. The V segment lost 0 bases and the J segment 4 bases; nucleotides outside the gene matches: 8. The CDR3 spells CASGLVRRQGAPTGELFF. Partial CDR3 DNA: TGTGCTAGTGGTTTGGTACGGAGACAGGGGGCTCCCACCGGGGAG. The full variable domain, in which reference TRBV12-5 and TRBJ2-2 provide the parts outside the CDR3, is DARVTQTPRHKVTEMGQEVTMRCQPILGHNTVFWYRQTMMQGLELLAYFRNRAPLDDSGMPKDRFSAEMPDATLATLKIQPSEPRDSAVYFCASGLVRRQGAPTGELFFGEGSRLTVL.

This clone appeared a few times. Coverage ceases 3 residues before the CDR3 finishes, and the germline J gene fills in the end. The V call is TRBV7-9, the J call TRBJ1-1; maybe TRBD1 (5 bases). CDR1 SEHNR and CDR2 FQNEAQ come from the germline V gene (reference sequence). This CDR3 contains 12 residues. Trimming removed 8 bases at V and 3 bases at J, with 10 bases between. The CDR3 bases that were read are TGTGCCAGCGGGCAGGGTTACACTGAA. Translation: CASGQGYTE. The full CDR3 sequence reads CASGQGYTEAFF. The full variable domain, with the rest looked up from reference TRBV7-9 and TRBJ1-1, is DTGVSQNPRHKITKRGQNVTFRCDPISEHNRLYWYRQTLGQGPEFLTYFQNEAQLEKSRLLSDRFSAERPKGSFSTLEIQRTEQGDSAMYLCASGQGYTEAFFGQGTRLTVV.

Concerning this clone: The CDR3 extends 3 residues past the end of the read, so its final part is completed from the germline J gene. The chain has TRBV29-1 and TRBJ2-3; TRBD2 agrees at 12 bases. CDR1 SQVTM and CDR2 ANQGSEA come from the germline V gene. The CDR3 has 14 amino acids. CDR3 sequence reads: CSVAGLAGKETQYF. The CDR3 bases that were read are TGCAGCGTTGCCGGACTAGCGGGGAAAGAGACG.

This clone was seen repeatedly, ten times or more. A junction end diverges from the germline sequence, so it may reflect a read error. CDR3 protein: CASSQGALYGQYF. CDR3 DNA (partial): TGCGCCAGCAGCCAAGGGGCCCTCTATGGT. This chain links TRBV4-2 with TRBJ2-4; maybe TRBD1 (5 bases). The CDR3 is cut off 3 residues early in the read; its end comes from the germline J gene. This CDR3 is 13 amino acids long. Germline loops: CDR1 LGHNA, CDR2 YNFKEQ.

In this sample, this clone turned up many times. An end of the junction does not agree with germline; a read error may underlie this. The read comes to an end 3 residues before the CDR3 does, leaving the germline J gene to fill in the end. V and J are TRBV20-1 and TRBJ2-3; 7 bases map to TRBD2. This CDR3 comprises 13 residues. Germline values: CDR1 DFQATT, CDR2 SNEGSKA (reference sequence). The part of the CDR3 DNA that was read is TGCAGTGCTAGAAGGCTAGCGGCAGAGACG. It yields the protein CSARRLAAET. In full, the CDR3 is CSARRLAAETQYF.

In this sample, this clone turned up a few times. The read terminates 3 residues ahead of where the CDR3 ends, so the germline J gene completes it. The chain employs TRBV7-7 and TRBJ2-1; 7 nucleotides line up with TRBD1. Trimming took 2 bases from V and 5 from J; bases not matched to a gene: 6. Germline V CDR1 and CDR2: SSHAT, FNYEAQ (reference sequence). The CDR3 loop spans 15 amino acids. The CDR3 reads CASSLQDRPNNEQFF. The CDR3 bases that were read are TGTGCCAGCAGCTTACAGGACAGGCCCAACAATGAG.

This clone was counted ten times or more. The read gets to within 3 residues of the CDR3 end, and the germline J gene fills in the rest. The chain combines TRBV20-1 with TRBJ2-2; TRBD2 might be the D (6 bases). The CDR3 has 13 amino acids. Germline V gene lookup returns CDR1 DFQATT and CDR2 SNEGSKA (reference sequence). The CDR3 is CSARGGNNSPLFF. The CDR3 bases that were read are TGCAGTGCTAGGGGGGGAAACAATTCACCG.

This clone was counted at least ten times. The sequence runs out 3 residues before the end of the CDR3; the remainder is reconstructed from the germline J gene. The chain is built from TRBV20-1 and TRBJ2-1, with 10 bases lining up with TRBD2. Trimming cost V 5 bases and J 4 bases; bases outside gene matches: 8. The CDR3 has 15 residues. CDR1 DFQATT and CDR2 SNEGSKA come from the germline V gene (reference sequence). CDR3 DNA (partial): TGCAGTGCTTCCCGTACTAGCGGGGAGTACAATGAG. Translated, it gives CSASRTSGEYNE. The CDR3 in full is CSASRTSGEYNEQFF.

This clone was recorded many times. Read coverage stops 3 residues before the CDR3 terminus; the germline J gene supplies the remainder. The chain joins TRBV30 to TRBJ1-2; the D is unclear. V was shortened by 4 bases and J by 7 bases, with 7 bases between the two germline ends. CDR3 length: 10 amino acids. Germline V gene sequence: CDR1 GTSNPN, CDR2 SVGIG (reference sequence). The sequenced part of the CDR3 DNA is TGTGCCTGGATCGCGGTTGGC. It translates to CAWIAVG. The full-length CDR3 reads as CAWIAVGYTF.

This clone was counted ten times or more. The CDR3 is cut off 3 residues early in the read; its end comes from the germline J gene. The V call is TRBV13, the J call TRBJ1-4; perhaps TRBD1 as D (5 bases). The CDR3 has 20 residues. Germline V gene sequence: CDR1 PRHDT, CDR2 FYEKMQ (reference sequence). V lost 0 bases and J lost 3, with 23 bases in between. CDR3 DNA, as far as it was read: TGTGCCAGCAGCTTAGGCTTGGTTTGGACAAGGGGAGACTCTAATGAAAAA. This sequence encodes CASSLGLVWTRGDSNEK. In full, the CDR3 reads CASSLGLVWTRGDSNEKLFF. Based on the CDR3 plus reference TRBV13 and TRBJ1-4, the full variable domain is AAGVIQSPRHLIKEKRETATLKCYPIPRHDTVYWYQQGPGQDPQFLISFYEKMQSDKGSIPDRFSAQQFSDYHSELNMSSLELGDSALYFCASSLGLVWTRGDSNEKLFFGSGTQLSVL.

This clone was detected many times. The CDR3 is cut off 3 residues early in the read; its end comes from the germline J gene. The chain links TRBV19 to TRBJ2-2; D uncertain. Trimming shortened V by 3 bases and J by 6 bases, and 5 bases separated the two germline ends. The germline V gene encodes CDR1 LNHDA and CDR2 SQIVND (reference sequence). The CDR3 runs to 12 residues. The sequenced part of the CDR3 DNA is TGTGCCAGTAGTATTAGAGCCGGGGAG. It codes for CASSIRAGE. The full CDR3 protein is CASSIRAGELFF.

Ten or more counts support this clone. Coverage ceases 3 residues before the CDR3 finishes, and the germline J gene fills in the end. V gene TRBV5-1 combines with J gene TRBJ1-1, with a weak D call TRBD1 (6 bases). The CDR3 sequence is 16 residues long. Trimming took 4 bases from V and 0 from J, leaving 16 bases between them. CDR1 is SGHRS, CDR2 YFSETQ, per germline. The CDR3: CASSGGLGTLNTEAFF. The sequenced CDR3 bases are TGCGCCAGCAGCGGGGGTCTGGGGACATTGAACACTGAA.

This clone was seen only a few times. The read terminates 3 residues before the CDR3 end, so the remaining end is supplied by the germline J gene. The chain links TRBV18 to TRBJ1-1; possibly TRBD1 for D (5 bases). V lost 3 bases to trimming and J lost 1 base, with 12 bases between them. The germline gives CDR1 KGHSH, CDR2 LQKENI. The CDR3 contains 15 residues. CDR3 residues: CASSPYATENTEAFF. The CDR3 DNA, read in part, is TGTGCCAGCTCACCTTACGCGACAGAGAACACTGAA.

This clone was detected ten times or more. From the germline J gene comes the end of the CDR3, since the read stops 3 residues before it. The chain joins TRBV16 to TRBJ1-5; 10 positions match TRBD1. The junction had 10 bases not matched to a gene; V was cut back by 2 bases and J by 6 bases. There are 17 residues in the CDR3. Germline V CDR1 and CDR2: KGHSY, FQNENV. The CDR3 bases that were read are TGTGCCAGCAGCCAAAACTACGGGACAGGGGTTCCTCAGCCC. Translation: CASSQNYGTGVPQP. The full CDR3 protein is CASSQNYGTGVPQPQHF.

This clone was detected many times. The CDR3 end lies 3 residues beyond the end of the read and is filled in from the germline J gene. V usage is TRBV5-1 and J usage is TRBJ1-2, with no clear D. Looked up from germline, CDR1 is SGHRS and CDR2 is YFSETQ. The V end lost 2 bases, the J end lost 0 bases, and 5 bases lay between the germline ends. The CDR3 consists of 13 residues. The part of the CDR3 DNA that was read is TGCGCCAGCAGCTTAGGTGCTAACTATGGC. This codes for CASSLGANYG. The entire CDR3 is CASSLGANYGYTF.

Points on this clone: The sequenced fragment ends 3 residues before the CDR3 boundary, so the rest is inferred from the germline J gene. The V and J genes are TRBV10-2 and TRBJ1-2; possibly TRBD1 for D (5 bases). The CDR3 length is 15 residues. The V and J ends lost 8 bases and 2 bases respectively, with 18 bases between them. The V gene's germline CDR1 is WSHSY and CDR2 SAAADI. The sequenced part of the CDR3 DNA is TGCGCCAGCGCGGCGGGGGTCACGGCGAACTATGGC. It specifies CASAAGVTANYG. In full, the CDR3 reads CASAAGVTANYGYTF.

A note on this clone: The sequence runs out 3 residues before the end of the CDR3; the remainder is reconstructed from the germline J gene. This sequence joins TRBV7-9 and TRBJ1-1, with 7 bases lining up with TRBD1. The CDR3 sequence is 15 residues long. With V trimmed by 5 bases and J by 1 base, 7 bases remained unmatched. Germline V gene sequence: CDR1 SEHNR, CDR2 FQNEAQ (reference sequence). This CDR3 is CASSVQGVGNTEAFF. CDR3 DNA, as far as it was read: TGTGCCAGCAGCGTTCAGGGGGTAGGGAACACTGAA.

This clone was seen many times. The CDR3 is cut off 3 residues early in the read; its end comes from the germline J gene. This rearrangement joins TRBV2 to TRBJ2-2; the match to TRBD1 covers 10 bases. The CDR3 extends over 13 amino acids. In germline, CDR1 is SNHLY, CDR2 FYNNEI. Germline trimming cut 6 bases from V and 8 bases from J; bases unmatched to any gene: 3. The CDR3 loop reads CASSGQGEGELFF. CDR3 bases read: TGTGCCAGCAGCGGACAGGGGGAAGGGGAG.

Many counts were recorded for this clone. From the germline J gene comes the end of the CDR3, since the read stops 3 residues before it. The chain carries TRBV4-1 and TRBJ2-1, with D possibly TRBD1 on 5 matching bases. Germline V lookup: CDR1 MGHRA, CDR2 YSYEKL. The V end was cut by 1 base, the J end by 8 bases, with 9 bases between. This CDR3 region has 13 residues. The sequenced part of the CDR3 DNA is TGCGCCAGCAGCCAAGCGGTCAGGGATGAG. Translating it yields CASSQAVRDE. The full CDR3 reads CASSQAVRDEQFF.

This clone was detected many times. The sequenced fragment ends 3 residues before the CDR3 boundary, so the rest is inferred from the germline J gene. This chain connects TRBV7-9 to TRBJ1-1, with 7 positions matching TRBD1. Germline loops: CDR1 SEHNR, CDR2 FQNEAQ (reference sequence). With 9 bases clipped from V and 4 bases from J, the junction kept 8 bases outside the gene matches. The CDR3 is 13 residues long. The sequenced part of the CDR3 DNA is TGTGCCAGTACCACAGGGGCCGTCACTGAA. Translated: CASTTGAVTE. The full CDR3 protein reads CASTTGAVTEAFF.

This clone appeared many times. The read ends 3 residues early relative to the CDR3; the germline J gene fills the gap. The chain uses TRBV20-1 and TRBJ2-1; 7 nucleotides match TRBD1. This CDR3 has 16 amino acids. Unmatched junction bases numbered 10, after V lost 3 bases and J lost 2 bases. From germline, CDR1 is DFQATT and CDR2 SNEGSKA (reference sequence). CDR3 DNA (partial): TGCAGTGCTAGGGGGACCGGGACAGTCCCCTACAATGAG. Translation gives CSARGTGTVPYNE. The whole CDR3 is CSARGTGTVPYNEQFF.

This clone has at least ten counts. The missing CDR3 end, 3 residues past where the read stops, is filled in from the germline J gene. The chain joins TRBV2 to TRBJ1-1, with TRBD1 matching over 9 bases. The CDR3 sequence is 11 residues long. CDR1 SNHLY and CDR2 FYNNEI come from the germline V gene. The DNA read from the CDR3 is TGTGCCAGCACGAGGGACAGGGCG. Translation gives CASTRDRA. The CDR3, in full, reads CASTRDRAAFF.

CDR3 region: CAWSYEAEFYGYTF. The sequenced part of the CDR3 DNA is TGTGCCTGGAGCTACGAAGCGGAATTCTATGGC. V gene TRBV30 combines with J gene TRBJ1-2; D not certain. The read gets to within 3 residues of the CDR3 end, and the germline J gene fills in the rest. The CDR3 totals 14 residues. V lost 3 bases to trimming and J lost 4 bases, with 15 bases between them. From germline, CDR1 is GTSNPN and CDR2 SVGIG (reference sequence).

This clone was detected ten times or more. CDR3 loop: CASSSGTSGETQYF. Partial CDR3 DNA: TGCGCCAGCAGCTCCGGGACTAGCGGCGAGACC. The chain couples TRBV5-1 to TRBJ2-5; TRBD2 matches 11 bases. The read ends 3 residues early relative to the CDR3; the germline J gene fills the gap. The CDR3 spans 14 residues. Germline assignment: CDR1 SGHRS and CDR2 YFSETQ. V lost 3 bases, J lost 5 bases, and 3 bases stayed unmatched.

This clone was detected only a few times. The read terminates 3 residues before the CDR3 end, so the remaining end is supplied by the germline J gene. The V gene is TRBV7-9, the J gene TRBJ1-1; 7 bases are shared with TRBD1. CDR1 and CDR2 from the germline V gene are SEHNR and FQNEAQ (reference sequence). This CDR3 has 13 residues. The CDR3 region is CASSSTGLETAFF. The sequenced CDR3 bases are TGTGCCAGCAGCTCGACAGGGTTGGAGACA.

The table lists this clone with many counts. The sequenced CDR3 bases are TGTGCCAGCAGCCAAGAGGCAGCGTCACTTCGGACAGATACG. Residues: CASSQEAASLRTDT. The whole CDR3 is CASSQEAASLRTDTQYF. The rearrangement uses TRBV4-2 and TRBJ2-3; D gene ambiguous. The read gets to within 3 residues of the CDR3 end, and the germline J gene fills in the rest. This CDR3 has 17 amino acids. The V end was cut by 0 bases, the J end by 3 bases, with 16 bases between. Germline V gene lookup returns CDR1 LGHNA and CDR2 YNFKEQ.

This clone was detected ten times or more. The CDR3 end lies 3 residues beyond the end of the read and is filled in from the germline J gene. The chain couples TRBV28 to TRBJ1-2; D is ambiguous. CDR1 MDHEN and CDR2 SYDVKM come from the germline V gene. Trimming cost V 5 bases and J 5 bases, with 9 bases left between them. The CDR3 contains 12 residues. The CDR3 sequence is CASSVSVYGYTF. Partial CDR3 DNA: TGTGCCAGCAGTGTATCCGTGTATGGC.

This clone was recorded at least ten times. The read terminates 3 residues ahead of where the CDR3 ends, so the germline J gene completes it. The chain is built from TRBV20-1 and TRBJ2-2; perhaps TRBD1 as D (5 bases). CDR3 length: 15 residues. Germline V gene lookup returns CDR1 DFQATT and CDR2 SNEGSKA (reference sequence). This chain's CDR3 is CSARDNQGTNEKLFF. CDR3 DNA, as far as it was read: TGCAGTGCTAGAGATAACCAGGGAACTAATGAAAAG.

This clone was seen many times. The observed sequence ends 3 residues before the CDR3 terminus, with the missing tail filled in from the germline J gene. The chain joins TRBV19 to TRBJ2-2, with TRBD1 identical over 7 bases. Unmatched junction bases numbered 9, after V lost 4 bases and J lost 4 bases. The CDR3 has 16 residues. Germline CDR1 and CDR2: LNHDA and SQIVND (reference sequence). The CDR3 sequence is CASSNPGQTITGELFF. The sequenced part of the CDR3 DNA is TGTGCCAGTAGTAATCCGGGACAGACGATCACCGGGGAG. Supplemented by reference TRBV19 and TRBJ2-2, the full variable domain reads DGGITQSPKYLFRKEGQNVTLSCEQNLNHDAMYWYRQDPGQGLRLIYYSQIVNDFQKGDIAEGYSVSREKKESFPLTVTSAQKNPTAFYLCASSNPGQTITGELFFGEGSRLTVL.

The table lists this clone with many counts. Read data end 3 residues before the CDR3 end; the end is taken from the germline J gene. This chain links TRBV4-1 with TRBJ1-1; 8 nucleotides agree with TRBD1. Germline V lookup: CDR1 MGHRA, CDR2 YSYEKL. CDR3 length equals 18 residues. With 4 bases clipped from V and 3 bases from J, the junction kept 16 bases outside the gene matches. The sequenced CDR3 bases are TGCGCCAGCAGCCCAGAGCCGGGACAGGCCAGGGGGTACACTGAA. This encodes CASSPEPGQARGYTE. The entire CDR3 protein reads CASSPEPGQARGYTEAFF.

This clone appeared many times. The CDR3 end lies 3 residues beyond the end of the read and is filled in from the germline J gene. This rearrangement joins TRBV10-3 to TRBJ2-7; no clear D. Germline V gene data show CDR1 as ENHRY and CDR2 as SYGVKD. V was pared by 4 bases and J by 2 bases, with 12 bases between. CDR3 length equals 14 residues. The covered CDR3 bases are TGTGCCATCAGTGGTAACTTCCCCCCCTACGAG. Translated, it gives CAISGNFPPYE. The entire CDR3 is CAISGNFPPYEQYF.

This clone appeared many times. The read terminates 3 residues before the CDR3 end, so the remaining end is supplied by the germline J gene. The rearrangement uses TRBV2 and TRBJ2-7, with D perhaps TRBD2 (6 bases). V was pared by 11 bases and J by 0 bases, with 17 bases between. There are 14 residues in the CDR3. Germline-derived CDR1 and CDR2 are SNHLY and FYNNEI. The covered CDR3 bases are TGTGCCGACAGTGTGATTAGCGGCTCCTACGAG. Its protein is CADSVISGSYE. The CDR3 in full is CADSVISGSYEQYF.